This TCR beta chain was identified during a study of cytomegalovirus exposure and HLA in healthy donors. Across the study: As released early, the data held approximately 80 million unique TCRs from HLA-typed donors. Study conclusions and caveats: The authors later found HLA-associated TCR beta chains more clonally expanded than equally common others. An assumption of roughly uniform sequencing depth across donors underlay the presence/absence analyses. Most TCR sequences were uncommon, yet certain public TCRs appeared in many donors.

This clone was seen a handful of times. Its antigen is unidentified. A multiplex PCR was run with 60 Vbeta primers and 13 Jbeta primers. Clones were read by immunoSEQ multiplex PCR, and TCRdb kept only the in-frame ones, dropping some. The sample lists 170,000 or so clones; 80% to 85% were seen once. The length of the CDR3 is 15 residues. The V end lost 5 bases, the J end lost 0 bases, and 10 bases lay between the germline ends. The V gene's germline CDR1 is MNHEY and CDR2 SMNVEV (reference sequence). This chain joins TRBV27 and TRBJ1-4; no clear D. The receptor was isolated from a woman aged 25-40 years in good health and CMV-seronegative. The sequenced sample was PBMCs. CDR3: CASSQWRTTNEKLFF. CDR3 in DNA: TGTGCCAGCAGTCAATGGAGGACAACTAATGAAAAACTGTTTTTT.